A selection of T cell receptor beta chains follows, all from one sample in a study of blood T cell repertoires in COVID-19. TCRdb's copy holds only in-frame clones and misses some; the assay was immunoSEQ multiplex PCR. The table records tens of thousands of clones, 85% to 90% of them present only once. Sequencing used peripheral blood. Receptors originate from a man in his sixties with acute or convalescent COVID-19. Each CDR3 is given with its conserved first and last residue. A D gene is named only where the DNA matches it firmly. Only part of the rows carry a size: once, few, many, or a class if the clone is expanded.

J: TRBJ1-1
size: .
V: TRBV7-3
length: 15
D: TRBD1
DNA: TGTGCCAGCAGCTTAGGACTTGGGACAGACACTGAAGCTTTCTTT
CDR3: CASSLGLGTDTEAFF

J: TRBJ2-5
size: .
V: TRBV3-1/TRBV3-2
length: 16
D: TRBD2
DNA: TGTGCCAGCAGCCAAGTAGGGGCTAGCGGGAGGGAGACCCAGTACTTC
CDR3: CASSQVGASGRETQYF

J: TRBJ1-2
size: .
V: TRBV2
length: 14
D: TRBD1
DNA: TGTGCCACCCGAGGACAGGGGAAAGATGGTGGCTACACCTTC
CDR3: CATRGQGKDGGYTF

J: TRBJ2-3
size: .
V: TRBV2
length: 16
D: TRBD2
DNA: TGTGCCAGCAGTACCGGACTAGCGGGAGTGGCAGATACGCAGTATTTT
CDR3: CASSTGLAGVADTQYF

J: TRBJ2-5
size: once
V: TRBV4-2
length: 15
D: TRBD1
DNA: TGTGCCAGCAGCCAAAACAGGGGTATACAAGAGACCCAGTACTTC
CDR3: CASSQNRGIQETQYF

J: TRBJ2-7
size: .
V: TRBV19
length: 14
D: TRBD1
DNA: TGTGCCAGTAGTACCGGGACAGGGAATTGGGAGCAGTACTTC
CDR3: CASSTGTGNWEQYF

J: TRBJ2-1
size: .
V: TRBV12-3/TRBV12-4
length: 13
D: .
DNA: TGTGCCAGTGGACTCCTCACGGACAATGAGCAGTTCTTC
CDR3: CASGLLTDNEQFF

J: TRBJ1-3
size: once
V: TRBV5-6
length: 15
D: .
DNA: TGTGCCAGCAGCTTGGTGGTAGGGGCCCGGGGGACCATATATTTT
CDR3: CASSLVVGARGTIYF

J: TRBJ1-2
size: .
V: TRBV24-1
length: 15
D: TRBD1
DNA: TGTGCCACCAGTGACTCCGGGACAGGATCTGGTGGCTACACCTTC
CDR3: CATSDSGTGSGGYTF

J: TRBJ2-7
size: .
V: TRBV10-3
length: 14
D: .
DNA: TGTGCCATCAGTACAACACAGGGAACCTACGAGCAGTACTTC
CDR3: CAISTTQGTYEQYF

J: TRBJ2-4
size: .
V: TRBV6-5
length: 15
D: TRBD2
DNA: TGTGCCAGCAGTTACTTTAGCGGGAGTGCTGACATTCAGTACTTC
CDR3: CASSYFSGSADIQYF

J: TRBJ2-5
size: .
V: TRBV20-1
length: 15
D: .
DNA: TGCAGTGCTAGTCGAGGGCCAGGACCCCAAGAGACCCAGTACTTC
CDR3: CSASRGPGPQETQYF

J: TRBJ1-2
size: .
V: TRBV6-1
length: 16
D: .
DNA: TGTGCCAGCAGTGAAGGGCCGGGAGGCAGTCGAAGGGGCTACACCTTC
CDR3: CASSEGPGGSRRGYTF

J: TRBJ1-2
size: .
V: TRBV9
length: 14
D: TRBD1
DNA: TGTGCCAGCAGCACGTTGACAGGGGGCTATGGCTACACCTTC
CDR3: CASSTLTGGYGYTF

J: TRBJ2-1
size: .
V: TRBV25-1
length: 15
D: .
DNA: TGTGCCAGCCAACCGCCAAGGGGATTCTACAATGAGCAGTTCTTC
CDR3: CASQPPRGFYNEQFF

J: TRBJ1-2
size: .
V: TRBV30
length: 12
D: .
DNA: TGTGCCTGGAGTGGCGTTAGCTATGGCTACACCTTC
CDR3: CAWSGVSYGYTF

J: TRBJ1-1
size: .
V: TRBV6-1
length: 15
D: TRBD1
DNA: TGTGCCAGCAGTGAATTGGACAGGGTAGACACTGAAGCTTTCTTT
CDR3: CASSELDRVDTEAFF

J: TRBJ1-5
size: .
V: TRBV11-2
length: 15
D: .
DNA: TGTGCCAGCAGCCCTATAAAGGGGTCTGGCCAGCCCCAGCATTTT
CDR3: CASSPIKGSGQPQHF

J: TRBJ2-2
size: .
V: TRBV27
length: 16
D: .
DNA: TGTGCCAGCAGAACGCGATTCCAGGGGAATGCCGGGGAGCTGTTTTTT
CDR3: CASRTRFQGNAGELFF

J: TRBJ1-2
size: .
V: TRBV9
length: 16
D: TRBD1
DNA: TGTGCCAGCAGCTCCAGGGGGCCCGATTTAAACTATGGCTACACCTTC
CDR3: CASSSRGPDLNYGYTF

J: TRBJ2-5
size: .
V: TRBV7-2
length: 18
D: TRBD2
DNA: TGTGCCAGCAGCTTAGGGACTAGCGGGAGGAGGGTTGGAGAGACCCAGTACTTC
CDR3: CASSLGTSGRRVGETQYF

J: TRBJ1-5
size: .
V: TRBV28
length: 14
D: TRBD1
DNA: TGTGCCAGCAGTTCACGAGGGGGCGGTCAGCCCCAGCATTTT
CDR3: CASSSRGGGQPQHF

J: TRBJ1-3
size: .
V: TRBV5-1
length: 17
D: .
DNA: TGCGCCAGCAGCTTGACCGGGAAAGTGAATGCTGGAAACACCATATATTTT
CDR3: CASSLTGKVNAGNTIYF

J: TRBJ2-7
size: .
V: TRBV10-3
length: 15
D: TRBD2
DNA: TGTGCCACAAACGGGGGGAGAGAAGCCTACTACGAGCAGTACTTC
CDR3: CATNGGREAYYEQYF

J: TRBJ1-2
size: .
V: TRBV29-1
length: 14
D: TRBD1
DNA: TGCAGCGTTACTCTCCCGGGACAGGACTATGGCTACACCTTC
CDR3: CSVTLPGQDYGYTF

J: TRBJ2-2
size: .
V: TRBV27
length: 13
D: .
DNA: TGTGCCAGCCTTGGGCAGATCACCGGGGAGCTGTTTTTT
CDR3: CASLGQITGELFF

J: TRBJ2-3
size: .
V: TRBV7-2
length: 14
D: .
DNA: TGTGCCAGCAGTTCTACCTCCGGCACAGATACGCAGTATTTT
CDR3: CASSSTSGTDTQYF

J: TRBJ2-1
size: once
V: TRBV25-1
length: 13
D: TRBD1
DNA: TGTGCCAGCGCTTGGGACAGCTACAATGAGCAGTTCTTC
CDR3: CASAWDSYNEQFF

J: TRBJ2-2
size: .
V: TRBV11-3
length: 13
D: .
DNA: TGTGCCAGCAGCTTGGGCATAATCGGGGAGCTGTTTTTT
CDR3: CASSLGIIGELFF

J: TRBJ2-1
size: .
V: TRBV5-6
length: 17
D: TRBD2
DNA: TGTGCCAGCAGCTTGGTCCCTAGCGGGAGCCTCTACAATGAGCAGTTCTTC
CDR3: CASSLVPSGSLYNEQFF

J: TRBJ2-7
size: .
V: TRBV6-1
length: 16
D: TRBD1
DNA: TGTGCCAGCAGTGCCGGGACAGCCGTTTTGACCTACGAGCAGTACTTC
CDR3: CASSAGTAVLTYEQYF

J: TRBJ1-6
size: .
V: TRBV6-6
length: 16
D: .
DNA: TGTGCCAGCAGTTACGGACAGAGGATGGGTAATTCACCCCTCCACTTT
CDR3: CASSYGQRMGNSPLHF

J: TRBJ2-1
size: .
V: TRBV4-3
length: 17
D: .
DNA: TGCGCCAGCAGCCAAGATTCCCACTTAGCGGACTACAATGAGCAGTTCTTC
CDR3: CASSQDSHLADYNEQFF

J: TRBJ2-3
size: .
V: TRBV9
length: 13
D: .
DNA: TGTGCCAGCAGCGGGACAGGCACAGATACGCAGTATTTT
CDR3: CASSGTGTDTQYF

J: TRBJ2-7
size: few
V: TRBV4-3
length: 15
D: TRBD2
DNA: TGCGCCAGCAGCCAAGATGCGGGGGAGTGGGGCGAGCAGTACTTC
CDR3: CASSQDAGEWGEQYF

J: TRBJ2-7
size: once
V: TRBV20-1
length: 15
D: .
DNA: TGCAGTGCTAGTCCGTCTAGCTCCGCGATAGACGAGCAGTACTTC
CDR3: CSASPSSSAIDEQYF

J: TRBJ1-3
size: .
V: TRBV30
length: 15
D: .
DNA: TGTGCCTGGAGTTATACCCGCTACTCTGGAAACACCATATATTTT
CDR3: CAWSYTRYSGNTIYF

J: TRBJ1-5
size: .
V: TRBV6-6
length: 15
D: TRBD1
DNA: TGTGCCAGCAGTTACGCGACAGGGGATAATCAGCCCCAGCATTTT
CDR3: CASSYATGDNQPQHF

J: TRBJ2-5
size: .
V: TRBV5-1
length: 12
D: .
DNA: TGCGCCAGCAAGATTAGCCAAGAGACCCAGTACTTC
CDR3: CASKISQETQYF

J: TRBJ1-5
size: once
V: TRBV2
length: 12
D: .
DNA: TGTGCCAGCGGAGGTAGTCGTCAGCCCCAGCATTTT
CDR3: CASGGSRQPQHF

J: TRBJ1-3
size: .
V: TRBV6-5
length: 15
D: TRBD1
DNA: TGTGCCAGCAGTTACGGGACAGCCTCTGGAAACACCATATATTTT
CDR3: CASSYGTASGNTIYF

J: TRBJ2-5
size: .
V: TRBV29-1
length: 13
D: TRBD1
DNA: TGCAGCGTTGGGGACAGGGTATTAGAGACCCAGTACTTC
CDR3: CSVGDRVLETQYF

J: TRBJ1-1
size: .
V: TRBV6-5
length: 14
D: TRBD1
DNA: TGTGCCAGCGACAGGGCGGCAACGAACACTGAAGCTTTCTTT
CDR3: CASDRAATNTEAFF

J: TRBJ2-7
size: .
V: TRBV7-9
length: 15
D: TRBD1
DNA: TGTGCCAGCAGCCGCGGTGGACAGGGGTACTACGAGCAGTACTTC
CDR3: CASSRGGQGYYEQYF

J: TRBJ1-2
size: .
V: TRBV4-1
length: 16
D: TRBD1
DNA: TGCGCCAGCAGCCGCGGACAGGGGGTGGTGCACTATGGCTACACCTTC
CDR3: CASSRGQGVVHYGYTF

J: TRBJ2-7
size: .
V: TRBV27
length: 16
D: TRBD2
DNA: TGTGCCAGCAGTTTATCGGGGGTGGGGGAGGGCTACGAGCAGTACTTC
CDR3: CASSLSGVGEGYEQYF

J: TRBJ2-2
size: .
V: TRBV9
length: 17
D: .
DNA: TGTGCCAGCGGACGTTATGGGCTAGCGAGGGGTACCGGGGAGCTGTTTTTT
CDR3: CASGRYGLARGTGELFF

J: TRBJ1-5
size: .
V: TRBV19
length: 15
D: .
DNA: TGTGCCAGTAGTACCAAAGGACTGAGCAATCAGCCCCAGCATTTT
CDR3: CASSTKGLSNQPQHF

J: TRBJ2-1
size: .
V: TRBV6-2/TRBV6-3
length: 15
D: TRBD2
DNA: TGTGCCAGCAGTTACTCGAGCGGGAGGACCAATGAGCAGTTCTTC
CDR3: CASSYSSGRTNEQFF